This T cell receptor beta chain was sequenced for a study of blood T cells in healthy people across ages. Germline CDR1 reads MDHEN; CDR2 reads SYDVKM. CDR3 size: 18 residues. Between the trimmed V and J ends, which lost 8 bases and 0 bases, there was a span of 25 bases. A second roughly 6 to 11 cycle PCR used barcoded and J-beta primers. From the 5' RACE reads, TCRdb called clonotypes with MiXCR, one entry per CDR3 protein. The sample lists over 450,000 distinct CDR3 sequences; around 24% were seen once. This clonotype occurred a few times. In addition, the sample was reused for a study of T cells of mothers and their children.

The receptor comes from a boy younger than 18 in good health. Material for sequencing was blood. The genes are TRBV28 and TRBJ1-1, with D possibly being TRBD1 (5 bases). CDR3 DNA: TGTGCCAGCCTACCGGGACGGAGGGCCGGAAAGATGAACACTGAAGCTTTCTTT. Translation: CASLPGRRAGKMNTEAFF.